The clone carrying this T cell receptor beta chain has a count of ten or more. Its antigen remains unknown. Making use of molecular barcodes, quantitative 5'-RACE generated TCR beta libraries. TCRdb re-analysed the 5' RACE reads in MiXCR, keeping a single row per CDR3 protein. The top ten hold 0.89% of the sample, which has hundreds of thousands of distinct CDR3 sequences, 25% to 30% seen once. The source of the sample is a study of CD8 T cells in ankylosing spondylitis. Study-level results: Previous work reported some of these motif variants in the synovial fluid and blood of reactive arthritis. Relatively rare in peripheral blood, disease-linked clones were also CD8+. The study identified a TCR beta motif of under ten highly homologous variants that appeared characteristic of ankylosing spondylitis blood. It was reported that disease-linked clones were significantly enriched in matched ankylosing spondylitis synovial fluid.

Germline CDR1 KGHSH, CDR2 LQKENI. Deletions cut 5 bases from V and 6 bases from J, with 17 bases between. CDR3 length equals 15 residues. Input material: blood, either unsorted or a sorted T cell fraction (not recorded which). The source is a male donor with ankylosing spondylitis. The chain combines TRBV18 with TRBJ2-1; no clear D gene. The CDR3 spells CASSMWSMGSNEQFF. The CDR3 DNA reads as TGTGCCAGCTCAATGTGGTCAATGGGGTCCAATGAGCAGTTCTTC.